This paragraph covers one TCR beta chain sequence. This sample was taken from a study of blood T cell repertoires in COVID-19. The overall study: Researchers got acute and convalescent COVID-19 samples from the United States, Italy and Spain. Nucleic acid was either cDNA or gDNA, and it came from T cells, B-cell-depleted T cells, or PBMCs.

The authors' processing: From reference gene primer amplification, estimates of nucleated cell counts were derived. Assay used: immunoSEQ multiplex PCR; TCRdb lists only in-frame clones, some missing. V and J calls and clone size follow that table, whereas D and trimming were derived from the DNA. The table shows around 170,000 clones, with 81% occurring only once. Germline V lookup: CDR1 SGHRS, CDR2 YFSETQ. The V gene end was trimmed by 5 bases and the J gene end by 4 bases; junction bases not matched to a gene: 6. This CDR3 contains 14 residues. Seattle patient enrollment occurred during active infection, with longitudinal follow-up thereafter.

The receptor was isolated from a woman of 80 years or more with COVID-19, enrolled during active disease. The sample comprised peripheral blood. This chain joins TRBV5-1 and TRBJ1-1; 9 bases match TRBD1. CDR3 protein: CASSPTGGSTEAFF. DNA of the CDR3: TGCGCCAGCAGTCCGACAGGGGGAAGCACTGAAGCTTTCTTT.